The sample holds many counts of the clone carrying this T cell receptor (beta chain). Antigen specificity is unknown. With template switching, a universal primer site was added, and the cDNA carried unique molecular identifiers. MiXCR, applied by TCRdb to the 5' RACE reads, yields one record per CDR3 protein. The sample has about 700,000 distinct CDR3 sequences; roughly 8% are singletons. V was trimmed by 6 bases and J by 7 bases, leaving 21 bases between them. The CDR3 contains 16 residues. Germline CDR1 reads LNHNV; CDR2 reads YYDKDF (reference sequence). The data are from a study of identical twins. Findings of the study overall: The study reached conclusions through statistical analysis that was cross-sectional, not following the same donors.

These same data were also listed under a study on yellow fever vaccine responses in identical twins.

The TCR was taken from a young woman in good health. The chain employs TRBV15 and TRBJ2-2; the D gene is possibly TRBD1 (6 bases). The sequencing input was PBMCs. CDR3 protein: CATSSARTVADGELFF. In nucleotides, the CDR3 is TGTGCCACCAGTTCGGCCCGGACAGTTGCGGACGGGGAGCTGTTTTTT.